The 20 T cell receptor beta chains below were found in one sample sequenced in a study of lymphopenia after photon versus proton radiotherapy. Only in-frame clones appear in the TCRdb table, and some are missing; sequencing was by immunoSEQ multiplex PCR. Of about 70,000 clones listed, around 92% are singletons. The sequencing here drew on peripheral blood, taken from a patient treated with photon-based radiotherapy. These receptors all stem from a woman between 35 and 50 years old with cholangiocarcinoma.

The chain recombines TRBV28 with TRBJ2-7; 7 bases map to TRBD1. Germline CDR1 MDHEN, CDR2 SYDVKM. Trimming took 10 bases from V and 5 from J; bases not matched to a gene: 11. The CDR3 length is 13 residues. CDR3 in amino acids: CATTTGPTNEQYF. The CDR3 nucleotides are TGTGCCACCACGACAGGGCCAACTAACGAGCAGTACTTC.

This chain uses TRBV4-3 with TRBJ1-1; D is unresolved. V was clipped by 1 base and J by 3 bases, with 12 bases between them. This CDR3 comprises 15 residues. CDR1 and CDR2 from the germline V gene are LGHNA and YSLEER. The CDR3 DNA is TGCGCCAGCAGCCAAGGGTCCGGAACCTACACTGAAGCTTTCTTT. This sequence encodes CASSQGSGTYTEAFF.

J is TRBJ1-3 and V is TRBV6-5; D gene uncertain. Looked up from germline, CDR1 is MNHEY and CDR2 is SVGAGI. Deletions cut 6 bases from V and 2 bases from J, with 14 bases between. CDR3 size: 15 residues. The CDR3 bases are TGTGCCAGCAGCCGAACTACCCCGCCTGGAAACACCATATATTTT. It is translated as CASSRTTPPGNTIYF.

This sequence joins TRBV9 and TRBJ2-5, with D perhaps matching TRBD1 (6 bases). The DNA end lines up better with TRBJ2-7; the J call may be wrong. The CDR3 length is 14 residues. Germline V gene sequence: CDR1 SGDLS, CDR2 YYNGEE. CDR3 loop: CASSVGTPLDEQYF. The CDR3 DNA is TGTGCCAGCAGCGTTGGGACACCACTAGACGAGCAGTACTTC.

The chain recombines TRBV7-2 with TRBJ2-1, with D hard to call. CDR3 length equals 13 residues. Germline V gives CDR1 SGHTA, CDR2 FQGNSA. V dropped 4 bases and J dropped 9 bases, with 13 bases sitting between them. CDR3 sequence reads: CASSSGRRTEQFF. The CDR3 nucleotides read TGTGCCAGCAGCTCGGGCAGGCGCACTGAGCAGTTCTTC.

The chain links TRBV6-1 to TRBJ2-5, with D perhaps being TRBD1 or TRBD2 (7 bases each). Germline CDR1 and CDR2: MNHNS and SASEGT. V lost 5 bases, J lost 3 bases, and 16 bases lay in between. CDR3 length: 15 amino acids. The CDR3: CASSTQGGGEETQYF. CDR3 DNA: TGTGCCAGCAGTACGCAGGGAGGGGGCGAAGAGACCCAGTACTTC.

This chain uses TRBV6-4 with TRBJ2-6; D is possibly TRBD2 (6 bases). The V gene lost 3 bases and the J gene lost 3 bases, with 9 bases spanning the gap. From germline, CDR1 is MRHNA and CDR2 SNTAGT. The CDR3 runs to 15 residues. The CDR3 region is CASSESRGGANVLTF. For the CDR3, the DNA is TGTGCCAGCAGTGAGTCGCGGGGTGGGGCCAACGTCCTGACTTTC.

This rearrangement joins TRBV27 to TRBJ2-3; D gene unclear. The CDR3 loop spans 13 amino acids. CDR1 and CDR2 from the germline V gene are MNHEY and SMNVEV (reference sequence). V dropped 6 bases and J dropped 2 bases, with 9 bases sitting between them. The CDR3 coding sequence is TGTGCCAGCAGGAGAAGGTCCACAGATACGCAGTATTTT. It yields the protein CASRRRSTDTQYF.

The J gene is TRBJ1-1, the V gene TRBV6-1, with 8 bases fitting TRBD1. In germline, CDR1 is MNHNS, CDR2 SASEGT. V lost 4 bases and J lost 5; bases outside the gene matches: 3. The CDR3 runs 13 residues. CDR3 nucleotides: TGTGCCAGCAGTGGCAGGGGGCATACTGAAGCTTTCTTT. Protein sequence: CASSGRGHTEAFF.

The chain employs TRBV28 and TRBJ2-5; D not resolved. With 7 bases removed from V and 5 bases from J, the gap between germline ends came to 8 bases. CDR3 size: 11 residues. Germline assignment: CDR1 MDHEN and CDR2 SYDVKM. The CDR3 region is CASKGYETQYF. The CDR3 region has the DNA TGTGCCAGCAAGGGTTACGAGACCCAGTACTTC.

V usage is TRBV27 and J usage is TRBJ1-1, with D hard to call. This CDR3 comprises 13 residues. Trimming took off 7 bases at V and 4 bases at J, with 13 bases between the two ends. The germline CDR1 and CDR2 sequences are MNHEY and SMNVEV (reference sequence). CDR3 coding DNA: TGTGCCAGCACTATAAGGGAGGGCACTGAAGCTTTCTTT. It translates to CASTIREGTEAFF.

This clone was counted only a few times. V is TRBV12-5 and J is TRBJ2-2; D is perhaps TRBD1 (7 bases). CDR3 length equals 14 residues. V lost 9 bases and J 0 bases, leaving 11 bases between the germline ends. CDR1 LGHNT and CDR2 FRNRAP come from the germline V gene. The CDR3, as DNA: TGTGCTAGCAGGGGGGTCGCGAACACCGGGGAGCTGTTTTTT. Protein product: CASRGVANTGELFF.

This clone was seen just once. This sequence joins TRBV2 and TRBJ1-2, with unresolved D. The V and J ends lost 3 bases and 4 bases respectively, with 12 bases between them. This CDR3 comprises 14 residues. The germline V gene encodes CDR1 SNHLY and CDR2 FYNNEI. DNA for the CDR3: TGTGCCAGCAGTGATTCGGGCAGTCTCTATGGCTACACCTTC. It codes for CASSDSGSLYGYTF.

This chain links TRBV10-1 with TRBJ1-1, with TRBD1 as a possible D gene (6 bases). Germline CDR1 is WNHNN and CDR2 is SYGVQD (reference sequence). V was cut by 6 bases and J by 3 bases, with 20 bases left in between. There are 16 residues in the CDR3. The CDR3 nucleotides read TGCGCCAGCAGCCCCCCGGCAGGGAAGGGGGACACTGAAGCTTTCTTT. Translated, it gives CASSPPAGKGDTEAFF.

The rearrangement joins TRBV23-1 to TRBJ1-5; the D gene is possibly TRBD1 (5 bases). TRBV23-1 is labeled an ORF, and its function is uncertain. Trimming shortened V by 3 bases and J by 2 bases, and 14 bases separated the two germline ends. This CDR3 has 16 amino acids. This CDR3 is CASSHSKGVGNQPQHF. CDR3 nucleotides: TGCGCCAGCAGTCACAGTAAAGGGGTGGGCAATCAGCCCCAGCATTTT.

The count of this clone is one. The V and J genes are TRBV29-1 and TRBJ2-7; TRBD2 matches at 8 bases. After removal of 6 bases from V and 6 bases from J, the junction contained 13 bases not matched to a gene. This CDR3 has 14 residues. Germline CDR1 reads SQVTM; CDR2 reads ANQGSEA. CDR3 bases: TGCAGCGTGGGGACCGGGACTAGTGCATTCGAGCAGTACTTC. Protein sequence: CSVGTGTSAFEQYF.

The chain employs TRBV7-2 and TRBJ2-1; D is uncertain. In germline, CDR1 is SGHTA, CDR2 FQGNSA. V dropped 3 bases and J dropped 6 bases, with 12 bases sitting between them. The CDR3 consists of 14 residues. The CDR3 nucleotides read TGTGCCAGCAGCTTCCTATCTAAGCCCAATGAGCAGTTCTTC. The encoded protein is CASSFLSKPNEQFF.

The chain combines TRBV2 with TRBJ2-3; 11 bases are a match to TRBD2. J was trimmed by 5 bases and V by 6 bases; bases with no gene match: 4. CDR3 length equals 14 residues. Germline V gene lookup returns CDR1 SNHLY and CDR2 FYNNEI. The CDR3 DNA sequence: TGTGCCAGCAGGATAGCGGGAGGGAAAGATACGCAGTATTTT. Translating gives CASRIAGGKDTQYF.

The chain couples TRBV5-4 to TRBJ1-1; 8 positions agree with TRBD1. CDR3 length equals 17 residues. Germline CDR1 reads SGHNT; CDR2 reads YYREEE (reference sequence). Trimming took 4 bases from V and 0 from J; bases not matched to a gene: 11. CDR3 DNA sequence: TGTGCCAGCAGCCCCCGGACAGGGATTTTAATGAACACTGAAGCTTTCTTT. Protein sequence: CASSPRTGILMNTEAFF.

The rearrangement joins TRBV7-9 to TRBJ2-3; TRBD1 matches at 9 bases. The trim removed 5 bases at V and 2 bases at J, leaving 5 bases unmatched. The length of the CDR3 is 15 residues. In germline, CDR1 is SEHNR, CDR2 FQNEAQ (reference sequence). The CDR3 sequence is CASSDGTGITDTQYF. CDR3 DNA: TGTGCCAGCAGCGACGGGACAGGGATCACAGATACGCAGTATTTT.